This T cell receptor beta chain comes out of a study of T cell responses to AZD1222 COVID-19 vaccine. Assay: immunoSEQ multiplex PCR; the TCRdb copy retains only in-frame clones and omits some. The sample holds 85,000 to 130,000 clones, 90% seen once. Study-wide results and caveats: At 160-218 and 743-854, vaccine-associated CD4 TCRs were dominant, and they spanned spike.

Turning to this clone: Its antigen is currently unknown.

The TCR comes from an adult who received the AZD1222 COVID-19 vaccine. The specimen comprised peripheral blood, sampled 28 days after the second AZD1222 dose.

CDR3 bases: TGTGCCTGGAACCCCCTCATAGACACTGAAGCTTTCTTT. It codes for CAWNPLIDTEAFF. The genes are TRBV30 and TRBJ1-1; D uncertain. The V and J ends lost 4 bases and 3 bases respectively, with 12 bases between them. The germline CDR1 and CDR2 sequences are GTSNPN and SVGIG (reference sequence). The CDR3 has 13 amino acids.